This T cell receptor beta chain was found in a study of blood T cell repertoires in COVID-19. Study context: Acute and convalescent COVID-19 specimens originated in the United States, Italy and Spain. PBMCs, B-cell-depleted T cells, or T cells provided the cDNA or gDNA that made up the material.

Unmatched junction bases numbered 9, after V lost 5 bases and J lost 5 bases. This CDR3 spans 16 amino acids. The V gene's germline CDR1 is SGHAT and CDR2 FQNNGV. In the original analysis: By means of reference gene primer amplification, nucleated cell counts were estimated. The repertoire was sequenced with immunoSEQ multiplex PCR; TCRdb's copy has only in-frame clones and lacks some. Clone size and V and J calls were adopted from that table, with D and trimming inferred from the DNA. The sample has approximately 430,000 clones; 80% to 90% are singletons. This chain links TRBV11-2 with TRBJ1-6; TRBD1 matches 7 bases. The receptor was isolated from a woman aged 25-40 years with active or convalescent COVID-19. Material: peripheral blood. CDR3 sequence: CASSRGGAGDNSPLHF. CDR3 nucleotide sequence: TGTGCCAGCAGCCGAGGGGGCGCTGGGGATAATTCACCCCTCCACTTT.